These 11 T cell receptor beta chains came from one sample sequenced in a study of blood T cell repertoires in COVID-19. Some clones are missing from TCRdb's copy, which holds only in-frame ones; the method was immunoSEQ multiplex PCR. The repertoire holds approximately 54,000 clones, with around 84% as singletons. Sequencing was carried out using peripheral blood. The origin of the receptors is a man of 80 years or more with active COVID-19.

V is TRBV3-1 (or the pseudogene TRBV3-2) and J is TRBJ2-1; TRBD2 aligns across 8 bases. CDR3 size: 14 residues. CDR1 is LGHDT and CDR2 is YNNKEL in the germline V gene (reference sequence). V lost 6 bases, J lost 6 bases, and 7 bases stayed unmatched. For the CDR3, the DNA is TGTGCCAGCAGTAGCGGGATAATCGGCAATGAGCAGTTCTTC. Translation: CASSSGIIGNEQFF.

The chain uses TRBV28 and TRBJ2-5, with D uncertain. Trimming left V 2 bases short and J 2 bases short, with 12 bases between. CDR3 length: 15 residues. Germline values: CDR1 MDHEN, CDR2 SYDVKM. CDR3 protein: CASSLVNYPQETQYF. The CDR3 nucleotides read TGTGCCAGCAGTTTAGTCAACTACCCTCAAGAGACCCAGTACTTC.

The rearrangement links TRBV4-1 to TRBJ2-3, with no clear D. CDR1 is MGHRA, CDR2 YSYEKL, per germline. The CDR3 spans 12 residues. The V end lost 3 bases, the J end lost 6 bases, and 7 bases lay between the germline ends. The CDR3 is CASSQRKDTQYF. The CDR3 DNA reads as TGCGCCAGCAGCCAGAGAAAGGATACGCAGTATTTT.

V gene TRBV19 combines with J gene TRBJ2-1; TRBD2 agrees at 11 bases. The CDR3 runs to 16 residues. The V gene's germline CDR1 is LNHDA and CDR2 SQIVND (reference sequence). Trimming at V came to 6 bases and at J to 4 bases, leaving 8 bases not matched to a gene. The CDR3 sequence is CASSATTSGAYNEQFF. CDR3 nucleotides: TGTGCCAGTAGCGCCACGACTAGCGGGGCATACAATGAGCAGTTCTTC.

This clone was detected only a few times. The chain recombines TRBV2 with TRBJ2-1; TRBD2 matches at 8 bases. The ends lost 8 bases at V and 6 bases at J; junction bases unmatched: 12. The germline V gene encodes CDR1 SNHLY and CDR2 FYNNEI. CDR3 size: 15 residues. The CDR3 DNA follows: TGTGCCAGCGTACCTGTGACTAGCGACACCAATGAGCAGTTCTTC. Translation: CASVPVTSDTNEQFF.

This clone appeared once. V and J are TRBV6-2 or TRBV6-3 and TRBJ2-1, with D perhaps matching TRBD2 (7 bases). Germline-derived CDR1 and CDR2 are MNHEY and SVGEGT. CDR3 size: 16 residues. Trimming removed 4 bases from V and 6 bases from J, with 19 bases in between. DNA for the CDR3: TGTGCCAGCAGTTCGGTAGGGGGGGGGACGGCCAATGAGCAGTTCTTC. This gives the protein CASSSVGGGTANEQFF.

The chain combines TRBV5-1 with TRBJ2-1; 11 bases map to TRBD1. V lost 3 bases, J lost 5 bases, and 7 bases stayed unmatched. CDR3 size: 16 residues. Germline CDR1 reads SGHRS; CDR2 reads YFSETQ. The CDR3: CASSYRTGGLNNEQFF. The DNA of the CDR3 is TGCGCCAGCAGCTACCGGACAGGGGGCCTCAACAATGAGCAGTTCTTC.

In DNA form, the CDR3 reads TGTGCCAGCAGGGAGACAGGGCCCCAGCATTTT. The encoded protein is CASRETGPQHF. The gene calls are TRBV2 and TRBJ1-5; D possibly corresponds to TRBD1 (6 bases). CDR3 length: 11 amino acids. The ends were cut back, 6 bases at V and 9 bases at J, with 9 bases in the middle. Germline CDR1 and CDR2: SNHLY and FYNNEI.

V and J are TRBV7-2 and TRBJ2-7; no definite D call. CDR3 length: 12 amino acids. Germline CDR1 is SGHTA and CDR2 is FQGNSA. V lost 3 bases to trimming and J lost 3 bases, with 6 bases between them. DNA of the CDR3: TGTGCCAGCAGCTTTACGGGCTACGAGCAGTACTTC. This sequence encodes CASSFTGYEQYF.

V usage is TRBV5-1 and J usage is TRBJ1-1; D gene unclear. Trimming removed 5 bases at V and 3 bases at J, with 8 bases between. Germline assignment: CDR1 SGHRS and CDR2 YFSETQ. The CDR3 contains 12 residues. CDR3 sequence: CASRGGYTEAFF. The CDR3 DNA is TGCGCCAGCAGGGGAGGTTACACTGAAGCTTTCTTT.

V and J are TRBV29-1 and TRBJ2-1, with 9 nucleotides matching TRBD2. The CDR3 is 16 residues long. Unmatched junction bases numbered 11, after V lost 7 bases and J lost 1 base. Germline loops: CDR1 SQVTM, CDR2 ANQGSEA. CDR3 sequence reads: CSAGWREGRSYNEQFF. The CDR3 region has the DNA TGCAGCGCCGGATGGCGGGAGGGCCGGTCCTACAATGAGCAGTTCTTC.